This T cell receptor beta chain was identified in a study of cytomegalovirus exposure and HLA in healthy donors. This CDR3 has 14 residues. Germline V lookup: CDR1 LNHDA, CDR2 SQIVND (reference sequence). V lost 6 bases to trimming and J lost 13 bases; unmatched junction nucleotides: 14. The PCR made use of 60 Vbeta and 13 Jbeta primers. Here immunoSEQ multiplex PCR was the method, and the copy in TCRdb shows in-frame clones only, minus some. The sample contains 150,000 to 200,000 clones, about 77% of which appear only once. The sequence came from a woman aged 25-40 years in good health and CMV-seropositive. The sample consisted of PBMCs. The chain recombines TRBV19 with TRBJ1-2; the match to TRBD1 covers 10 bases. CDR3: CASRDDRGLIHRTF. The DNA of the CDR3 is TGTGCCAGTAGGGACGACAGGGGGCTGATTCATCGCACCTTC.